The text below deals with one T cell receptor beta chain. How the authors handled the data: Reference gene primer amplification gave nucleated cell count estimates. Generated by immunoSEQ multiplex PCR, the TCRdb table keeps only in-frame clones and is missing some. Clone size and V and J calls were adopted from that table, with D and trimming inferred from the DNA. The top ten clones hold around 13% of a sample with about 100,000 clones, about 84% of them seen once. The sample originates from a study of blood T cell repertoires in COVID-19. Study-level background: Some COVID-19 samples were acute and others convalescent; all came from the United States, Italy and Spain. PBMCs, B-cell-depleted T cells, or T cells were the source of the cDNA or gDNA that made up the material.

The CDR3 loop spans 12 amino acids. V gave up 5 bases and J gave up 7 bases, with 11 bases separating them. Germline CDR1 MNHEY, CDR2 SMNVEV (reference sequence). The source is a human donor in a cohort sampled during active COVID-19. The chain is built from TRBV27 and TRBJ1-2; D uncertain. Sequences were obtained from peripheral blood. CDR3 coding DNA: TGTGCCAGCAGTGGGATACGGGGTGGCTACACCTTC. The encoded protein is CASSGIRGGYTF.